This record concerns one TCR beta chain sequence. TRB rearrangements were amplified by touch-down multiplex PCR with mixed TRB-A/B primers. TCRdb reprocessed the multiplex PCR reads; each CDR3 protein has one entry and no DNA is given. The ten most abundant clones cover around 30% of a sample with fewer than 10,000 distinct CDR3 sequences. This sample is drawn from a study of T cell clusters in autoimmune cytopenias. The CDR3 runs 11 residues. CDR1 and CDR2 from the germline V gene are MNHEY and SMNVEV (reference sequence). TRB amplification used approximately 250 ng of peripheral blood genomic DNA. V is TRBV27 and J is TRBJ1-1. The source material was peripheral blood. This clonotype was sampled from a human donor with an autoimmune cytopenia or autoimmune hepatitis (not recorded which). The CDR3 sequence is CASSVGNEAFF.